Listed below are T cell receptor beta chains from one sample, sequenced in a study of blood T cell repertoires in COVID-19. Measured with immunoSEQ multiplex PCR; TCRdb has only the in-frame clones, and not every one. The sample lists under 300,000 clones, roughly 88% occurring once. Sequenced input: peripheral blood. The receptors here all came from an elderly man with acute or convalescent COVID-19. CDR3s include the opening cysteine and the closing phenylalanine or tryptophan. A D gene is named only where the DNA matches it firmly. A row's size may be missing; if present it is once, few, many or a size class.

J	V	size	D	DNA	CDR3
TRBJ2-7	TRBV11-3	-	-	TGTGCCAGCAGCTTGGGCACAGGTGTCCCCTACGAGCAGTACTTC	CASSLGTGVPYEQYF
TRBJ1-6	TRBV7-9	-	TRBD1	TGTGCCAGCAGCTTGAACAGGGGATATTCACCCCTCCACTTT	CASSLNRGYSPLHF
TRBJ1-6	TRBV5-1	once	-	TGCGCCAGCAGCCCCCGCTCGAGCTCCTATAATTCACCCCTCCACTTT	CASSPRSSSYNSPLHF
TRBJ1-2	TRBV6-2/TRBV6-3	-	-	TGTGCCAGCAGTTCACCGACAGGACCTAACTATGGCTACACCTTC	CASSSPTGPNYGYTF
TRBJ1-3	TRBV15	once	-	TGTGCCACCAGCAGAGAAGGGGCCCGACCGTTGGGCTCTGGAAACACCATATATTTT	CATSREGARPLGSGNTIYF
TRBJ1-1	TRBV19	-	TRBD1	TGTGCCAGTAGTACGGGACAGTCGGCTTTCTTT	CASSTGQSAFF
TRBJ1-5	TRBV2	-	-	TGTGCCAGCAGTGCGGTGGGCTTACTTTATCAGCCCCAGCATTTT	CASSAVGLLYQPQHF
TRBJ2-2	TRBV2	-	TRBD1	TGTGCCAGCAGTGGGCCGACAGGGGCTCCCGCCGGGGAGCTGTTTTTT	CASSGPTGAPAGELFF
TRBJ1-1	TRBV21-1	-	-	TGTGCCAGCAGAAGGGGTGGGCGGAACACTGAAGCTTTCTTT	CASRRGGRNTEAFF
TRBJ2-3	TRBV7-3	-	TRBD1	TGTGCCAGCAGTTCGGACAGGCCTAACCGACCCACAGATACGCAGTATTTT	CASSSDRPNRPTDTQYF
TRBJ1-1	TRBV29-1	few	TRBD1	TGCAGCGTCTGTAGGACAGGGTTTGGGAACACTGAAGCTTTCTTT	CSVCRTGFGNTEAFF
TRBJ2-3	TRBV6-6	once	-	TGTGCCAGCAGGCGGGACTTCACAGATACGCAGTATTTT	CASRRDFTDTQYF
TRBJ1-2	TRBV2	once	-	TGTGCCAGCAGTGTACTAATAAATACTAACTATGGCTACACCTTC	CASSVLINTNYGYTF
TRBJ2-2	TRBV6-4	-	-	TGTGCCAGCAGTCCGAGCATGGGGCCCGGGGAGCTGTTTTTT	CASSPSMGPGELFF
TRBJ1-2	TRBV5-6	-	TRBD1	TGTGCCAGCAGCCGGGACAGTTGGGGTGGCTACACCTTC	CASSRDSWGGYTF
TRBJ1-4	TRBV7-2	-	TRBD1	TGTGCCAGCAGCTTAGCGGACAGTGGGACAGGAAAACTGTTTTTT	CASSLADSGTGKLFF
TRBJ1-3	TRBV3-1/TRBV3-2	-	-	TGTGCCAGCAGCCAAGGGACACACTCTGGAAACACCATATATTTT	CASSQGTHSGNTIYF
TRBJ2-7	TRBV6-6	-	TRBD1	TGTGCCAGCAGTACACTCGGGACAGGGGAGGTCGAGCAGTACTTC	CASSTLGTGEVEQYF
TRBJ2-7	TRBV6-5	-	TRBD1	TGTGCCAGCAGCTCCACAGGGGGCTATGAGCAGTACTTC	CASSSTGGYEQYF
TRBJ1-1	TRBV3-1/TRBV3-2	-	-	TGTGCCAGCAGCCAGACTATTGCAGGGAGGGCTGAAGCTTTCTTT	CASSQTIAGRAEAFF
TRBJ2-4	TRBV5-1	once	-	TGCGCCAGCAGCCAAACCGGGTACGGCCAGTACTTC	CASSQTGYGQYF
TRBJ2-3	TRBV2	-	TRBD2	TGTGCCAGCAGAAGCGGGGGCACAGATACGCAGTATTTT	CASRSGGTDTQYF
TRBJ1-6	TRBV10-2	few	-	TGCGCCAGCAGTGAGTTGGGTAAGGGGTCGAGATCACCCCTCCACTTT	CASSELGKGSRSPLHF
TRBJ1-2	TRBV28	-	-	TGTGCCAGCAGAGAAGGTTCCAGGGATGGCTACACCTTC	CASREGSRDGYTF
TRBJ2-1	TRBV6-5	-	-	TGTGCCAGCAGTTACGCGGGACCGTCCTACAATGAGCAGTTCTTC	CASSYAGPSYNEQFF
TRBJ2-5	TRBV10-1	-	-	TGCGCCAGCAGTGAGTCAACAGGCCAAGAGACCCAGTACTTC	CASSESTGQETQYF
TRBJ2-3	TRBV7-3	-	TRBD2	TGTGCCAGCAGCTTAACTAGCGGGAGGGTAACGGATACGCAGTATTTT	CASSLTSGRVTDTQYF
TRBJ1-1	TRBV7-9	few	TRBD1	TGTGCCAGCAGCTTGGACAGGGTTGCCCCTGAAGCTTTCTTT	CASSLDRVAPEAFF
TRBJ2-3	TRBV5-4	-	-	TGTGCCAGCAGCCCCTCCCCGCGGACTGTTTTGGGCACAGATACGCAGTATTTT	CASSPSPRTVLGTDTQYF
TRBJ1-2	TRBV7-2	-	-	TGTGCCAGCAGCGCCCGGGGGGGCGGCTATGGCTACACCTTC	CASSARGGGYGYTF
TRBJ2-7	TRBV15	-	-	TGTGCCACCAGCAGGTATTCCGGGACCTACGAGCAGTACTTC	CATSRYSGTYEQYF
TRBJ2-7	TRBV28	-	TRBD1	TGTGCCAGCCGAGGGCAGGGGGCATACGAGCAGTACTTC	CASRGQGAYEQYF
TRBJ2-5	TRBV4-1	-	TRBD1	TGCGCCAGCAGCCAACCGACAGGGGAAGAGACCCAGTACTTC	CASSQPTGEETQYF
TRBJ2-3	TRBV2	-	-	TGTGCCAGCAGTCCCGAGGAACCTCGGTCCTACCCTCCAGATACGCAGTATTTT	CASSPEEPRSYPPDTQYF
TRBJ1-1	TRBV3-1/TRBV3-2	-	TRBD1	TGTGCCAGCAGCCAAGCCCCCGGGACAGGGGGAACTGAAGCTTTCTTT	CASSQAPGTGGTEAFF
TRBJ1-5	TRBV5-4	-	-	TGTGCCAGCAGCTTGTACGGGGTAAATCAGCCCCAGCATTTT	CASSLYGVNQPQHF
TRBJ1-1	TRBV5-1	-	TRBD1	TGCGCCAGCAGCTCGACAGGGACAGATACTTTCTTT	CASSSTGTDTFF
TRBJ1-6	TRBV23-1	-	-	TGCGCCAGCAGTATCCCGTTTAATTCACCCCTCCACTTT	CASSIPFNSPLHF
TRBJ1-2	TRBV5-6	-	-	TGTGCCAGCAGCTTGGATTCACCCGCGAATGGCTACACCTTC	CASSLDSPANGYTF
TRBJ2-7	TRBV27	-	-	TGTGCCAGCAGTTTAGGGACGACAGGATCCTACGAGCAGTACTTC	CASSLGTTGSYEQYF
TRBJ2-7	TRBV5-4	-	-	TGTGCCAGCAGCTCGCTAGGCTACGAGCAGTACTTC	CASSSLGYEQYF
TRBJ1-2	TRBV6-2/TRBV6-3	few	-	TGTGCCAGCAGTTACTCGAGTCCGGGTAGCGGCTACACCTTC	CASSYSSPGSGYTF
TRBJ2-7	TRBV5-1	-	-	TGCGCCAGCAGCCGCACCGGGGGTCACCACGAGCAGTACTTC	CASSRTGGHHEQYF
TRBJ2-1	TRBV7-2	-	TRBD2	TGTGCCAGCAGCTCGGGACTACTACCTAACAATGAGCAGTTCTTC	CASSSGLLPNNEQFF
TRBJ1-1	TRBV10-3	-	-	TGTGCCATCAGCCTCGGGTCAACTGAAGCTTTCTTT	CAISLGSTEAFF
TRBJ2-3	TRBV7-2	-	TRBD2	TGTGCCAGCAGCTTAGAGGCGGGGGGGAGTACGCAGTATTTT	CASSLEAGGSTQYF
TRBJ2-2	TRBV7-2	-	-	TGTGCCAGCAGCTTAGCGAGAGCCACCCAGGCACGGGAGCTGTTTTTT	CASSLARATQARELFF
TRBJ1-6	TRBV4-2	-	-	TGTGCCAGCAGCCAAGATGTTCTGGGGGCGAGCTCCTATAATTCACCCCTCCACTTT	CASSQDVLGASSYNSPLHF
TRBJ2-2	TRBV19	-	-	TGTGCCAGTAGTTTGACAGTTTCGAACACCGGGGAGCTGTTTTTT	CASSLTVSNTGELFF
TRBJ2-1	TRBV15	once	TRBD1	TGTGCCACCAGCAGTGGGGGACAGGGAATGAATGAGCAGTTCTTC	CATSSGGQGMNEQFF
TRBJ2-5	TRBV14	-	-	TGTGCCAGCAGCCAAGGACAGCTGGAGACCCAGTACTTC	CASSQGQLETQYF
TRBJ1-4	TRBV14	once	TRBD1	TGTGCCAGCAGCCGTCGGACAGGGGGCGGGGAAAAACTGTTTTTT	CASSRRTGGGEKLFF
TRBJ1-5	TRBV5-5	-	-	TGTGCCAGCAGCTTCGGGGAGGTTAGCAATCAGCCCCAGCATTTT	CASSFGEVSNQPQHF